This entry lists 24 T cell receptor beta chains sequenced from one sample in a study of OX40 agonist ivuxolimab in advanced cancers. Profiled with immunoSEQ multiplex PCR; TCRdb holds only in-frame clones, not every one. The sample contains approximately 24,000 clones, roughly 84% of which appear only once. The source was CD4+ or CD8+ T cells sorted from blood, collected in a trial of the OX40 agonist ivuxolimab. The receptors originated from an adult with an advanced solid tumor such as melanoma, head and neck, liver or kidney cancer.

This chain joins TRBV18 and TRBJ1-1, with 9 positions matching TRBD1. The V gene end was trimmed by 3 bases and the J gene end by 8 bases; junction bases not matched to a gene: 7. CDR1 and CDR2 from the germline V gene are KGHSH and LQKENI. The CDR3 has 14 amino acids. The CDR3 bases are TGTGCCAGCTCACCGAACAGGGGGCTCGGGGAAGCTTTCTTT. The encoded protein is CASSPNRGLGEAFF.

The CDR3 DNA reads as TGCAGCGTTGAAGGGTCCCGGGAGGACCAAGAGACCCAGTACTTC. Translated: CSVEGSREDQETQYF. The J gene is TRBJ2-5, the V gene TRBV29-1; 7 nucleotides agree with TRBD2. Germline-derived CDR1 and CDR2 are SQVTM and ANQGSEA. This CDR3 has 15 residues. V was pared by 1 base and J by 0 bases, with 5 bases of the junction left unmatched. The entire variable domain, with the rest obtained from reference TRBV29-1 and TRBJ2-5, is as follows: SAVISQKPSRDICQRGTSLTIQCQVDSQVTMMFWYRQQPGQSLTLIATANQGSEATYESGFVIDKFPISRPNLTFSTLTVSNMSPEDSSIYLCSVEGSREDQETQYFGPGTRLLVL.

The chain carries TRBV7-8 and TRBJ2-7; 7 positions match TRBD2. Germline V gene data show CDR1 as SGHVS and CDR2 as FQNEAQ. The V gene end was trimmed by 1 base and the J gene end by 2 bases; junction bases not matched to a gene: 5. The CDR3 totals 15 residues. CDR3 nucleotide sequence: TGTGCCAGCAGCTTAGTATCAGCGGGGACCTACGAGCAGTACTTC. Protein product: CASSLVSAGTYEQYF.

J is TRBJ1-2 and V is TRBV19; D is unresolved. The CDR3 sequence is 12 residues long. Trimming left V 3 bases short and J 8 bases short, with 10 bases between. CDR1 is LNHDA and CDR2 is SQIVND in the germline V gene (reference sequence). The CDR3 sequence: CASSIPLGGYTF. Written as DNA, the CDR3 is TGTGCCAGTAGTATCCCTCTCGGAGGCTACACCTTC.

The chain carries TRBV5-4 and TRBJ2-7, with 8 bases matching TRBD2. Trimming took 1 base from V and 0 from J; bases not matched to a gene: 6. Germline CDR1 and CDR2: SGHNT and YYREEE (reference sequence). The CDR3 length is 16 residues. The CDR3 coding sequence is TGTGCCAGCAGCTTGATTTCGGGGGGGTACTCCTACGAGCAGTACTTC. This translates into CASSLISGGYSYEQYF.

The gene calls are TRBV6-6 and TRBJ2-7; 8 bases map to TRBD1. Trimming cost V 3 bases and J 6 bases; bases outside gene matches: 7. This CDR3 spans 14 amino acids. Germline V CDR1 and CDR2: MNHNY, SVGAGI (reference sequence). The CDR3 is CASSYTQGASEQYF. The CDR3 coding sequence is TGTGCCAGCAGTTATACCCAGGGGGCCTCCGAGCAGTACTTC.

By sample share, this clone is medium-sized (0.01 to 0.1%). The chain combines TRBV29-1 with TRBJ2-7, with 10 bases that match TRBD2. CDR1 and CDR2 from the germline V gene are SQVTM and ANQGSEA. The CDR3 loop spans 15 amino acids. After removal of 0 bases from V and 9 bases from J, the junction contained 11 bases not matched to a gene. CDR3 nucleotide sequence: TGCAGCGTTGAAGATCTATCCCTAGCGGGAGTTAGGCAGTACTTC. This codes for CSVEDLSLAGVRQYF.

The chain joins TRBV6-4 to TRBJ2-3; 9 bases map to TRBD2. The trim removed 4 bases at V and 2 bases at J, leaving 4 bases unmatched. The CDR3 sequence is 15 residues long. The germline gives CDR1 MRHNA, CDR2 SNTAGT. The CDR3 coding sequence is TGTGCCAGCAGTGTTAGCGGGAGATTCACAGATACGCAGTATTTT. This translates into CASSVSGRFTDTQYF.

The CDR3 here is CAIRNLNSPLHF. The CDR3 region has the DNA TGTGCCATCAGAAACCTTAATTCACCCCTCCACTTT. The chain is built from TRBV10-3 and TRBJ1-6; D not resolved. The CDR3 length is 12 residues. V lost 6 bases, J lost 6 bases, and 6 bases lay in between. Germline values: CDR1 ENHRY, CDR2 SYGVKD.

The rearrangement uses TRBV7-3 and TRBJ2-2; D uncertain. The CDR3 runs 14 residues. V was pared by 4 bases and J by 0 bases, with 6 bases between. Germline values: CDR1 SGHTA, CDR2 FQGTGA. The CDR3 DNA is TGTGCCAGCAGCTCGAGACCGAACACCGGGGAGCTGTTTTTT. Translating gives CASSSRPNTGELFF.

V and J are TRBV19 and TRBJ2-1; D assignment may be TRBD1 or TRBD2 (5 bases each). Per the germline V gene, CDR1 is LNHDA and CDR2 is SQIVND (reference sequence). The CDR3 has 15 residues. V was pared by 4 bases and J by 3 bases, with 13 bases between. Written as DNA, the CDR3 is TGTGCCAGTAGTACTCATGCAGGGAGCTACAATGAGCAGTTCTTC. Protein sequence: CASSTHAGSYNEQFF.

The chain recombines TRBV10-3 with TRBJ1-6; D not certain. Germline CDR1 reads ENHRY; CDR2 reads SYGVKD. Deletions cut 3 bases from V and 6 bases from J, with 12 bases between. The CDR3 runs 15 residues. The CDR3 here is CAISDTAPINSPLHF. The CDR3 nucleotides read TGTGCCATCAGTGACACTGCGCCGATTAATTCACCCCTCCACTTT.

This CDR3 reads CASSKRTGESPLHF. The CDR3 region has the DNA TGCGCCAGCAGCAAGAGGACAGGGGAATCACCCCTCCACTTT. The V gene is TRBV4-1, the J gene TRBJ1-6, with 9 bases aligning to TRBD1. The V gene end was trimmed by 5 bases and the J gene end by 10 bases; junction bases not matched to a gene: 6. The CDR3 runs 14 residues. Germline lookup yields CDR1 MGHRA and CDR2 YSYEKL.

This chain uses TRBV5-1 with TRBJ2-1; TRBD2 aligns across 8 bases. The V gene end was trimmed by 3 bases and the J gene end by 7 bases; junction bases not matched to a gene: 9. From germline, CDR1 is SGHRS and CDR2 YFSETQ. The CDR3 contains 15 residues. The CDR3 is CASSSPLAALNEQFF. CDR3 nucleotides: TGCGCCAGCAGCTCCCCACTAGCGGCCTTGAATGAGCAGTTCTTC.

The chain links TRBV18 to TRBJ1-5; D perhaps matches TRBD1 (5 bases). V was cut by 6 bases and J by 2 bases, with 11 bases left in between. Looked up from germline, CDR1 is KGHSH and CDR2 is LQKENI. CDR3 length equals 14 residues. CDR3 protein: CASSSGGRNQPQHF. CDR3 nucleotide sequence: TGTGCCAGCTCTTCGGGGGGTCGCAATCAGCCCCAGCATTTT.

The chain joins TRBV5-1 to TRBJ2-6; 8 nucleotides align to TRBD1. V dropped 3 bases and J dropped 4; count of bases not matched to a gene: 0. Germline CDR1 is SGHRS and CDR2 is YFSETQ. The CDR3 spans 14 residues. In DNA, the CDR3 is TGCGCCAGCAGCTGGACAGGGGGGGCCAACGTCCTGACTTTC. Translation: CASSWTGGANVLTF.

The chain employs TRBV5-1 and TRBJ1-1; no reliable D call. This CDR3 is built from 16 residues. CDR1 SGHRS and CDR2 YFSETQ come from the germline V gene. The V gene lost 2 bases and the J gene lost 1 base, with 15 bases spanning the gap. CDR3 coding DNA: TGCGCCAGCAGCTTAGTAGATTCCCTGGGGAACACTGAAGCTTTCTTT. This sequence encodes CASSLVDSLGNTEAFF.

The chain links TRBV27 to TRBJ2-7, with 7 bases aligning to TRBD1. CDR3 size: 15 residues. Per the germline V gene, CDR1 is MNHEY and CDR2 is SMNVEV (reference sequence). V lost 2 bases and J lost 2; bases outside the gene matches: 6. The CDR3 DNA is TGTGCCAGCAGTTTAAGGCCCCAGGGGGCCTACGAGCAGTACTTC. It encodes CASSLRPQGAYEQYF.

This rearrangement joins TRBV4-3 to TRBJ1-2; D gene unclear. This CDR3 is built from 15 residues. Germline values: CDR1 LGHNA, CDR2 YSLEER. V lost 1 base to trimming and J lost 5 bases, with 14 bases between them. In DNA, the CDR3 is TGCGCCAGCAGCCAAGTACCGGGCCCCGCTTATGGCTACACCTTC. Translated, it gives CASSQVPGPAYGYTF.

This rearrangement joins TRBV5-5 to TRBJ2-7, with TRBD1 matching over 9 bases. The CDR3 has 15 residues. Looked up from germline, CDR1 is SGHKS and CDR2 is YYEKEE (reference sequence). Germline trimming cut 0 bases from V and 7 bases from J; bases unmatched to any gene: 8. CDR3 DNA: TGTGCCAGCAGCTTGGTACCACAGGGGGCGGGAGAGCAGTACTTC. Residues: CASSLVPQGAGEQYF.

The rearrangement links TRBV19 to TRBJ1-2; D gene unclear. This CDR3 is built from 13 residues. Trimming shortened V by 1 base and J by 1 base, and 4 bases separated the two germline ends. Germline-derived CDR1 and CDR2 are LNHDA and SQIVND (reference sequence). The CDR3 region is CASSIGGNYGYTF. CDR3 nucleotides: TGTGCCAGTAGTATAGGAGGTAACTATGGCTACACCTTC.

This chain joins TRBV9 and TRBJ2-5; D remains ambiguous. CDR1 and CDR2 (germline): SGDLS, YYNGEE. Trimming shortened V by 0 bases and J by 1 base, and 7 bases separated the two germline ends. This CDR3 has 14 amino acids. The CDR3 is CASSVGPGQETQYF. The CDR3 coding sequence is TGTGCCAGCAGCGTAGGGCCCGGCCAAGAGACCCAGTACTTC.

The J gene is TRBJ2-1, the V gene TRBV7-3; D could derive from TRBD1 or TRBD2 (5 bases each). The CDR3 has 15 residues. The germline CDR1 and CDR2 sequences are SGHTA and FQGTGA. V shed 1 base and J shed 7 bases, with 14 bases lying between them. CDR3 in DNA: TGTGCCAGCAGCTTAAATTCTGGGACGGGAAATGAGCAGTTCTTC. Its translation: CASSLNSGTGNEQFF.

The sample holds one count of this clone. The rearrangement links TRBV7-2 to TRBJ2-5; D is perhaps TRBD1 (5 bases). Trimming took off 5 bases at V and 5 bases at J, with 21 bases between the two ends. This CDR3 spans 16 amino acids. Germline CDR1 and CDR2: SGHTA and FQGNSA. CDR3 protein: CASSPSSTGEAETQYF. The CDR3 bases are TGTGCCAGCAGCCCTAGTAGCACAGGTGAAGCGGAGACCCAGTACTTC.